This record covers a single TCR beta chain. Its target is unknown. The sample's time point: after dendritic cell vaccination, including at tumor progression/relapse. Isocitrate dehydrogenase mutation was absent in all glioblastoma patients. PBMC sampling occurred before vaccination, two weeks after the third dose, and at progression. Here immunoSEQ multiplex PCR was the method, and the copy in TCRdb shows in-frame clones only, minus some. In the table there are tens of thousands of clones, around 86% of which are singletons. The length of the CDR3 is 16 residues. After removal of 5 bases from V and 1 base from J, the junction contained 5 bases not matched to a gene. The germline CDR1 and CDR2 sequences are SGHTA and FQGTGA. These data come from a study of glioma-infiltrating T cells after dendritic cell vaccination. Study in general: Samples are from glioblastoma patients in Phase I and II dendritic cell vaccine trials.

Findings and caveats of the study: Complete blood and tumor specimen sets were limited to few patients.

Sequencing used blood, obtained after dendritic cell vaccination. The TCR was taken from a human donor with glioblastoma. The chain combines TRBV7-3 with TRBJ2-3; TRBD2 matches at 11 bases. The CDR3 nucleotides read TGTGCCAGCAGCCCGGTGACTAGCGGGGGCACAGATACGCAGTATTTT. It encodes CASSPVTSGGTDTQYF.